The 17 T cell receptor beta chains listed next were all sequenced from one sample in a study of shared clonotypes between healthy human individuals. The method was immunoSEQ multiplex PCR; TCRdb's version includes in-frame clones alone and lacks a portion of them. The sample contains about 960,000 clones, 60% to 85% of which appear only once. The material sequenced was memory CD4+ T cells sorted from blood. As to subset: CD45RA-negative fraction. These receptors originate from a man between 18 and 29 years old in good health.

This clone was seen a few times. The rearrangement uses TRBV28 and TRBJ2-1, with D unclear. The CDR3 loop spans 13 amino acids. Trimming left V 3 bases short and J 12 bases short, with 15 bases between. Per the germline V gene, CDR1 is MDHEN and CDR2 is SYDVKM. Here the CDR3 DNA reads TGTGCCAGCAGTTTTTCCACAGAGAACGGGCAGTTCTTC. Translated: CASSFSTENGQFF.

In DNA, the CDR3 is TGTGCCAGCAGCCCCCGAATGGGAGAGACCCAGTACTTC. Amino acid sequence: CASSPRMGETQYF. J is TRBJ2-5 and V is TRBV7-2; D not certain. CDR1 and CDR2 from the germline V gene are SGHTA and FQGNSA. Trimming took 5 bases from V and 4 from J, leaving 11 bases between them. The CDR3 extends over 13 amino acids.

The sample holds a few counts of this clone. The gene calls are TRBV28 and TRBJ1-1; D not certain. Germline assignment: CDR1 MDHEN and CDR2 SYDVKM. Deletions cut 6 bases from V and 1 base from J, with 9 bases between. This CDR3 has 13 amino acids. The CDR3 reads CASSRAPNTEAFF. Here the CDR3 DNA reads TGTGCCAGCAGCCGGGCCCCGAACACTGAAGCTTTCTTT.

The J gene is TRBJ2-5, the V gene TRBV28; unclear D gene. Deletions cut 6 bases from V and 2 bases from J, with 16 bases between. This CDR3 contains 15 residues. CDR1 MDHEN and CDR2 SYDVKM come from the germline V gene. The DNA for the CDR3 is TGTGCCAGCAGCCGTAGGACCATCGTACAAGAGACCCAGTACTTC. Protein sequence: CASSRRTIVQETQYF.

The chain joins TRBV7-8 to TRBJ1-3; the D gene is possibly TRBD1 (5 bases). The CDR3 sequence is 14 residues long. The V and J ends lost 5 bases and 5 bases respectively, with 13 bases between them. Germline V gene sequence: CDR1 SGHVS, CDR2 FQNEAQ. In DNA, the CDR3 is TGTGCCAGCAGCCTCGGGGGTTCAAGAAACACCATATATTTT. This gives the protein CASSLGGSRNTIYF. Filled out from reference TRBV7-8 and TRBJ1-3, the complete variable domain reads GAGVSQSPRYKVAKRGQDVALRCDPISGHVSLFWYQQALGQGPEFLTYFQNEAQLDKSGLPSDRFFAERPEGSVSTLKIQRTQQEDSAVYLCASSLGGSRNTIYFGEGSWLTVV.

The chain is built from TRBV7-8 and TRBJ2-2; 7 bases align to TRBD2. There are 15 residues in the CDR3. Germline-derived CDR1 and CDR2 are SGHVS and FQNEAQ. The ends lost 7 bases at V and 4 bases at J; junction bases unmatched: 9. CDR3 coding DNA: TGTGCCAGCACCCAACTAGCGTCGACCACCGGGGAGCTGTTTTTT. Amino acids: CASTQLASTTGELFF. The full variable domain, rest sourced from reference TRBV7-8 and TRBJ2-2, is GAGVSQSPRYKVAKRGQDVALRCDPISGHVSLFWYQQALGQGPEFLTYFQNEAQLDKSGLPSDRFFAERPEGSVSTLKIQRTQQEDSAVYLCASTQLASTTGELFFGEGSRLTVL.

The rearrangement joins TRBV5-4 to TRBJ2-2, with D tentatively TRBD1 or TRBD2 (5 bases each). CDR1 and CDR2 (germline): SGHNT, YYREEE (reference sequence). The CDR3 is 16 residues long. The V and J ends lost 0 bases and 5 bases respectively, with 14 bases between them. The CDR3 sequence is CASSLAGTQRTGELFF. In DNA, the CDR3 is TGTGCCAGCAGCTTGGCAGGGACCCAAAGGACCGGGGAGCTGTTTTTT.

This clone has just a few counts. The V gene is TRBV29-1, the J gene TRBJ2-1, with TRBD2 matching over 14 bases. The trim removed 7 bases at V and 0 bases at J, leaving 5 bases unmatched. The CDR3 consists of 16 residues. CDR1 and CDR2 from the germline V gene are SQVTM and ANQGSEA. The CDR3 is CSATSGRGGSYNEQFF. Here the CDR3 DNA reads TGCAGCGCGACTAGCGGGAGGGGAGGCTCCTACAATGAGCAGTTCTTC.

The chain carries TRBV7-9 and TRBJ1-1, with D tentatively TRBD1 (5 bases). V was pared by 4 bases and J by 3 bases, with 12 bases between. Germline V lookup: CDR1 SEHNR, CDR2 FQNEAQ (reference sequence). The CDR3 totals 14 residues. The CDR3 coding sequence is TGTGCCAGCAGCTCCTACCGGGACTACACTGAAGCTTTCTTT. This encodes CASSSYRDYTEAFF.

This clone was seen just once. CDR3 in amino acids: CAISLTGTRQETQYF. CDR3 DNA sequence: TGTGCCATCAGCTTAACCGGGACCCGGCAAGAGACCCAGTACTTC. The chain combines TRBV10-3 with TRBJ2-5; D is perhaps TRBD1 or TRBD2 (5 bases each). The CDR3 spans 15 residues. The germline gives CDR1 ENHRY, CDR2 SYGVKD. V was clipped by 6 bases and J by 2 bases, with 16 bases between them.

The rearrangement joins TRBV6-1 to TRBJ1-5, with 9 bases identical to TRBD1. Germline V gene lookup returns CDR1 MNHNS and CDR2 SASEGT. The V and J ends lost 10 bases and 6 bases, in that order; junction bases with no gene match: 10. The CDR3 is 14 residues long. The CDR3, as DNA: TGTGCCACTATAACAGGGGGCACAGGTCAGCCCCAGCATTTT. Translating gives CATITGGTGQPQHF.

This clone was observed a handful of times. The chain recombines TRBV5-1 with TRBJ1-6; D might be TRBD1 (6 bases). Trimming left V 0 bases short and J 5 bases short, with 15 bases between. From germline, CDR1 is SGHRS and CDR2 YFSETQ. This CDR3 is built from 17 residues. Here the CDR3 reads CASSLEVGRGNNSPLHF. In DNA form, the CDR3 reads TGCGCCAGCAGCTTGGAAGTCGGCAGGGGAAATAATTCACCCCTCCACTTT.

Worth noting for this clone: This CDR3 is also generated by other DNA sequences in the sample. V usage is TRBV2 and J usage is TRBJ2-2; tentatively, D is TRBD2 (5 bases). Germline CDR1 reads SNHLY; CDR2 reads FYNNEI. This CDR3 has 15 residues. The V end lost 0 bases, the J end lost 1 base, and 6 bases lay between the germline ends. In DNA form, the CDR3 reads TGTGCCAGCAGTGAAGCGGGGAGGAACACCGGGGAGCTGTTTTTT. It specifies CASSEAGRNTGELFF.

V gene TRBV5-1 combines with J gene TRBJ2-3; no reliable D call. V was trimmed by 5 bases and J by 0 bases, leaving 7 bases between them. The germline V gene encodes CDR1 SGHRS and CDR2 YFSETQ. The CDR3 runs 13 residues. CDR3 DNA sequence: TGCGCCAGCAGGCCTACTAGCACAGATACGCAGTATTTT. Amino acids: CASRPTSTDTQYF. Combining the CDR3 with reference TRBV5-1 and TRBJ2-3 gives the whole variable domain KAGVTQTPRYLIKTRGQQVTLSCSPISGHRSVSWYQQTPGQGLQFLFEYFSETQRNKGNFPGRFSGRQFSNSRSEMNVSTLELGDSALYLCASRPTSTDTQYFGPGTRLTVL.

This clone was detected only once. The V call is TRBV29-1, the J call TRBJ1-2; possibly TRBD1 for D (5 bases). Trimming removed 3 bases at V and 1 base at J, with 12 bases between. The CDR3 loop spans 14 amino acids. Germline CDR1 and CDR2: SQVTM and ANQGSEA. CDR3 protein: CSVDRGGRNYGYTF. CDR3 DNA: TGCAGCGTTGATCGGGGGGGTCGTAACTATGGCTACACCTTC.

J is TRBJ2-3 and V is TRBV5-1; 12 bases are shared with TRBD2. Germline V lookup: CDR1 SGHRS, CDR2 YFSETQ. Trimming cost V 7 bases and J 2 bases; bases outside gene matches: 5. The CDR3 is 15 amino acids. CDR3 residues: CASLAGGPNTDTQYF. CDR3 sequence (DNA): TGCGCCAGCCTAGCGGGAGGGCCAAACACAGATACGCAGTATTTT.

The chain employs TRBV20-1 and TRBJ2-7; the D is unclear. This CDR3 contains 11 residues. V was clipped by 5 bases and J by 5 bases, with 10 bases between them. Looked up from germline, CDR1 is DFQATT and CDR2 is SNEGSKA (reference sequence). CDR3 region: CSASLLDEQYF. DNA for the CDR3: TGCAGTGCTTCCCTGTTGGACGAGCAGTACTTC.